What follows are 31 T cell receptor beta chains derived from one specimen sequenced in a study of T cell clones after liver transplantation (dated by TCRdb to the late 2010s). The method behind the library was the immunoSEQ multiplex PCR assay. TCRdb retrieved this table from immuneACCESS and kept in-frame rearrangements only. Not all clones are present; in checked studies, unresolved V genes account for under half, and no reason is known for the remainder. This sample lists roughly 74,000 clones; 80% were detected once. Less than 0.65% of the sample goes to the ten largest clones. The time point tag for this specimen amounts to: pre-transplant. The sample in question was CD4+ T cells from blood, obtained before liver transplant. The receptors stem from a human donor who received a liver transplant.

V usage is TRBV6-1 and J usage is TRBJ1-1, with D maybe TRBD1 (6 bases). Germline CDR1 MNHNS, CDR2 SASEGT. CDR3 length: 15 amino acids. The V and J ends lost 7 bases and 0 bases respectively, with 15 bases between them. CDR3 residues: CASTRGGFMNTEAFF. The CDR3 DNA reads TGTGCCAGCACGAGGGGGGGATTCATGAACACTGAAGCTTTCTTT.

The chain has TRBV5-1 and TRBJ2-1; TRBD2 matches at 7 bases. The CDR3 has 14 residues. J lost 7 bases, V lost 7 bases, and 11 bases had no gene match. Germline CDR1 SGHRS, CDR2 YFSETQ. The CDR3 region is CASGKTAGLNEQFF. The CDR3 bases are TGCGCCAGCGGAAAGACAGCGGGGCTTAATGAGCAGTTCTTC.

The chain has TRBV28 and TRBJ1-5; D not resolved. The length of the CDR3 is 15 residues. Trimming stripped 2 bases from V and 4 bases from J, with 12 bases between. The germline V gene has CDR1 MDHEN and CDR2 SYDVKM. The CDR3 nucleotides are TGTGCCAGCAGTTTAGCAACCCCCGGGAATCAGCCCCAGCATTTT. It codes for CASSLATPGNQPQHF.

The J gene is TRBJ2-1, the V gene TRBV5-1; weak D call: TRBD1 (6 bases). Per germline, CDR1 SGHRS and CDR2 YFSETQ. Trimming stripped 4 bases from V and 5 bases from J, with 16 bases between. This CDR3 spans 15 amino acids. The CDR3 coding sequence is TGCGCCAGCAGCCAGGTCGGACAGCCAGACAATGAGCAGTTCTTC. Protein: CASSQVGQPDNEQFF.

The chain employs TRBV9 and TRBJ2-2, with 14 bases matching TRBD2. This CDR3 has 18 amino acids. V shed 4 bases and J 7 bases; nucleotides not matched to a gene: 12. Per germline, CDR1 SGDLS and CDR2 YYNGEE. CDR3 sequence reads: CASSSTTSGRALIGELFF. In DNA form, the CDR3 reads TGTGCCAGCAGCTCGACGACTAGCGGGAGGGCCCTTATCGGGGAGCTGTTTTTT.

The rearrangement links TRBV28 to TRBJ2-1; TRBD2 matches 15 bases. The CDR3 contains 16 residues. V shed 3 bases, J shed 11 bases, and the junction held 8 bases outside the gene matches. Germline V gene sequence: CDR1 MDHEN, CDR2 SYDVKM. CDR3 protein: CASSFASGLAGGKQFF. The CDR3, as DNA: TGTGCCAGCAGTTTCGCCTCCGGACTAGCGGGAGGGAAGCAGTTCTTC.

CDR3 protein: CASSISQGFGLDYGYTF. The CDR3 DNA sequence: TGTGCCAGTAGTATATCACAGGGTTTCGGGCTTGACTATGGCTACACCTTC. This sequence joins TRBV19 and TRBJ1-2; D may be TRBD1 (6 bases). V lost 2 bases, J lost 3 bases, and 19 bases lay in between. Germline V gene sequence: CDR1 LNHDA, CDR2 SQIVND (reference sequence). There are 17 residues in the CDR3.

The V call is TRBV18, the J call TRBJ2-7; 7 bases map to TRBD2. J lost 3 bases, V lost 3 bases, and 5 bases had no gene match. Germline V CDR1 and CDR2: KGHSH, LQKENI. The length of the CDR3 is 14 residues. The CDR3 spells CASSPGLADYEQYF. CDR3 coding DNA: TGTGCCAGCTCACCGGGGCTAGCGGACTACGAGCAGTACTTC.

V gene TRBV5-1 combines with J gene TRBJ2-2; D is perhaps TRBD1 (6 bases). The germline CDR1 and CDR2 sequences are SGHRS and YFSETQ. The CDR3 is made up of 16 amino acids. The V end lost 0 bases, the J end lost 3 bases, and 12 bases lay between the germline ends. The CDR3 nucleotides are TGCGCCAGCAGCTTGGTAGGACAGCTTTACACCGGGGAGCTGTTTTTT. Protein: CASSLVGQLYTGELFF.

This chain links TRBV9 with TRBJ2-1; D perhaps matches TRBD2 (5 bases). The CDR3 extends over 14 amino acids. V was shortened by 3 bases and J by 0 bases, with 7 bases between the two germline ends. The germline V gene encodes CDR1 SGDLS and CDR2 YYNGEE. CDR3 in amino acids: CASSGESSYNEQFF. DNA for the CDR3: TGTGCCAGCAGCGGGGAGAGCTCCTACAATGAGCAGTTCTTC.

The V gene is TRBV6-1, the J gene TRBJ2-2, with 8 bases identical to TRBD2. The CDR3 is 16 residues long. The germline V gene encodes CDR1 MNHNS and CDR2 SASEGT. Losses at the gene ends were 2 bases for V and 4 bases for J; bases not matched to a gene: 6. The CDR3 nucleotides are TGTGCCAGCAGTGAACGGTCGGGAGGGGGCACCGGGGAGCTGTTTTTT. Protein sequence: CASSERSGGGTGELFF.

This clone was counted a single time. The chain links TRBV7-2 to TRBJ1-5; a possible D gene is TRBD1 (6 bases). V was cut by 1 base and J by 1 base, with 11 bases left in between. CDR1 and CDR2 (germline): SGHTA, FQGNSA. The CDR3 is 16 residues long. The chain's CDR3 is CASSLGAGVSNQPQHF. CDR3 sequence (DNA): TGTGCCAGCAGCTTAGGGGCAGGGGTAAGCAATCAGCCCCAGCATTTT.

The chain joins TRBV5-4 to TRBJ2-5; D not certain. The CDR3 sequence is 13 residues long. Germline CDR1 reads SGHNT; CDR2 reads YYREEE (reference sequence). Trimming shortened V by 3 bases and J by 1 base, and 7 bases separated the two germline ends. The CDR3 DNA reads TGTGCCAGCAGCTCCAAGACCCAAGAGACCCAGTACTTC. It yields the protein CASSSKTQETQYF.

This chain connects TRBV5-1 to TRBJ2-7; D not certain. Germline V lookup: CDR1 SGHRS, CDR2 YFSETQ. CDR3 length: 11 amino acids. V lost 4 bases to trimming and J lost 4 bases, with 6 bases between them. CDR3 DNA: TGCGCCAGCAGCGACGCTTACGAGCAGTACTTC. This codes for CASSDAYEQYF.

The CDR3 DNA reads TGTGCCTCCGAGGGGGGGGCGCTATCCTACGAGCAGTACTTC. It translates to CASEGGALSYEQYF. The chain joins TRBV28 to TRBJ2-7; tentatively, D is TRBD2 (7 bases). This CDR3 has 14 residues. With 11 bases removed from V and 1 base from J, the gap between germline ends came to 18 bases. CDR1 and CDR2 (germline): MDHEN, SYDVKM.

This chain uses TRBV19 with TRBJ1-4; tentative D call: TRBD1 (5 bases). CDR3 length equals 15 residues. V was clipped by 5 bases and J by 8 bases, with 18 bases between them. Germline V gene sequence: CDR1 LNHDA, CDR2 SQIVND (reference sequence). This CDR3 reads CASSSLDSTPEKLFF. The CDR3, as DNA: TGTGCCAGTAGTTCCCTTGACAGCACCCCCGAAAAACTGTTTTTT.

This clone came up a few times. The chain employs TRBV6-5 and TRBJ2-5; the D is unclear. Germline CDR1 MNHEY, CDR2 SVGAGI. The CDR3 contains 12 residues. V gave up 0 bases and J gave up 5 bases, with 4 bases separating them. The CDR3 is CASSYSRETQYF. In nucleotides, the CDR3 is TGTGCCAGCAGTTACTCCCGCGAGACCCAGTACTTC.

Here the CDR3 DNA reads TGTGCCAGCTCACCACTTCGTGGACAAGATGTAGGACCTTACTCTGGAAACACCATATATTTT. It encodes CASSPLRGQDVGPYSGNTIYF. V and J are TRBV18 and TRBJ1-3, with D possibly matching TRBD1 (5 bases). CDR1 is KGHSH and CDR2 is LQKENI in the germline V gene. CDR3 length: 21 residues. V lost 1 base to trimming and J lost 0 bases, with 25 bases between them.

This clone has a handful of counts. The chain joins TRBV27 to TRBJ2-7, with TRBD1 matching 7 bases. This CDR3 has 15 residues. The germline gives CDR1 MNHEY, CDR2 SMNVEV (reference sequence). V was pared by 5 bases and J by 6 bases, with 13 bases of the junction left unmatched. CDR3 DNA: TGTGCCAGCAGTCGGGTAGGGACAGACCCCCGCGAGCAGTACTTC. Protein product: CASSRVGTDPREQYF.

The chain links TRBV11-2 to TRBJ2-7, with 10 positions matching TRBD2. In germline, CDR1 is SGHAT, CDR2 FQNNGV. The CDR3 loop spans 13 amino acids. Trimming removed 5 bases from V and 6 bases from J; junction bases left unmatched: 4. For the CDR3, the DNA is TGTGCCAGCAGCCCGTGGACTAGCGGCGAGCAGTACTTC. Its translation: CASSPWTSGEQYF. The whole variable domain, filled in from reference TRBV11-2 and TRBJ2-7, reads EAGVAQSPRYKIIEKRQSVAFWCNPISGHATLYWYQQILGQGPKLLIQFQNNGVVDDSQLPKDRFSAERLKGVDSTLKIQPAKLEDSAVYLCASSPWTSGEQYFGPGTRLTVT.

This chain links TRBV11-2 with TRBJ2-7; D gene ambiguous. The V and J ends lost 5 bases and 4 bases respectively, with 24 bases between them. In germline, CDR1 is SGHAT, CDR2 FQNNGV. The CDR3 consists of 17 residues. DNA for the CDR3: TGTGCCAGCAGCCTCCTGAAGATCCGGCCCGTAAGATACGAGCAGTACTTC. This codes for CASSLLKIRPVRYEQYF.

The genes are TRBV7-8 and TRBJ1-1; no reliable D call. The CDR3 loop spans 15 amino acids. Germline loops: CDR1 SGHVS, CDR2 FQNEAQ. V gave up 0 bases and J gave up 1 base, with 9 bases separating them. DNA for the CDR3: TGTGCCAGCAGCTTAGCGGACTATCGGAACACTGAAGCTTTCTTT. Translation: CASSLADYRNTEAFF.

The chain links TRBV7-6 to TRBJ1-1, with D possibly matching TRBD1 (5 bases). With 4 bases removed from V and 1 base from J, the gap between germline ends came to 7 bases. The CDR3 covers 13 residues. Germline CDR1 SGHVS, CDR2 FNYEAQ. DNA of the CDR3: TGTGCCAGCAGCTCCGACAGGAACACTGAAGCTTTCTTT. Its translation: CASSSDRNTEAFF.

This chain uses TRBV27 with TRBJ2-1; D could derive from TRBD1 or TRBD2 (5 bases each). Trimming removed 7 bases from V and 7 bases from J, with 20 bases in between. Germline CDR1 MNHEY, CDR2 SMNVEV (reference sequence). The CDR3 is made up of 15 amino acids. The CDR3 DNA is TGTGCCAGCACATCCATTGGGGCTGGGGGTAATGAGCAGTTCTTC. It encodes CASTSIGAGGNEQFF.

The chain joins TRBV2 to TRBJ1-1; no clear D. The V end was cut by 2 bases, the J end by 5 bases, with 12 bases between. The CDR3 contains 14 residues. CDR1 and CDR2 (germline): SNHLY, FYNNEI. CDR3 amino acids: CASSELVGSTEAFF. CDR3 coding DNA: TGTGCCAGCAGTGAATTGGTGGGAAGTACTGAAGCTTTCTTT.

The rearrangement links TRBV28 to TRBJ1-4; D might be TRBD1 (5 bases). The CDR3 length is 13 residues. V lost 7 bases, J lost 3 bases, and 9 bases lay in between. Per germline, CDR1 MDHEN and CDR2 SYDVKM. The CDR3 region is CASTGPSNEKLFF. For the CDR3, the DNA is TGTGCCAGCACGGGACCGTCTAATGAAAAACTGTTTTTT.

This chain connects TRBV5-1 to TRBJ2-7; 7 bases map to TRBD2. The V and J ends lost 4 bases and 2 bases, in that order; junction bases with no gene match: 12. This CDR3 region has 16 residues. CDR1 and CDR2 (germline): SGHRS, YFSETQ. The CDR3 coding sequence is TGCGCCAGCAGCATCGGACTAGGACTAGTCGCCTACGAGCAGTACTTC. Translation gives CASSIGLGLVAYEQYF.

This chain links TRBV9 with TRBJ2-2; 9 nucleotides match TRBD2. Unmatched junction bases numbered 6, after V lost 3 bases and J lost 3 bases. Per the germline V gene, CDR1 is SGDLS and CDR2 is YYNGEE. The CDR3 totals 16 residues. The CDR3: CASSAQTSGHTGELFF. The CDR3 nucleotides read TGTGCCAGCAGCGCACAGACTAGCGGTCACACCGGGGAGCTGTTTTTT.

The rearrangement uses TRBV7-9 and TRBJ2-6; D gene uncertain. CDR1 and CDR2 (germline): SEHNR, FQNEAQ (reference sequence). V shed 2 bases and J shed 2 bases, with 7 bases lying between them. The CDR3 runs to 15 residues. DNA for the CDR3: TGTGCCAGCAGCTTATATACAGCTGGGGCCAACGTCCTGACTTTC. It yields the protein CASSLYTAGANVLTF.

This clone appeared a few times. The rearrangement links TRBV14 to TRBJ1-1, with 7 bases fitting TRBD1. Germline-derived CDR1 and CDR2 are SGHDN and FVKESK. With V trimmed by 4 bases and J by 0 bases, 2 bases remained unmatched. The CDR3 is 14 residues long. The CDR3 region is CASSPGQLNTEAFF. In DNA, the CDR3 is TGTGCCAGCAGCCCGGGACAGCTGAACACTGAAGCTTTCTTT.

This chain connects TRBV6-1 to TRBJ2-3; a possible D gene is TRBD1 (6 bases). V was trimmed by 6 bases and J by 0 bases, leaving 13 bases between them. CDR3 length equals 15 residues. The germline V gene encodes CDR1 MNHNS and CDR2 SASEGT. CDR3 bases: TGTGCCAGCAGGAGACAGGACCCTAGCACAGATACGCAGTATTTT. This translates into CASRRQDPSTDTQYF.